The clone carrying this TCR beta chain was observed once. CDR1 MNHEY and CDR2 SMNVEV come from the germline V gene (reference sequence). Trimming shortened V by 5 bases and J by 1 base, and 8 bases separated the two germline ends. CDR3 length: 13 residues. In the original processing: Nucleated cell counts were estimated from reference gene primer amplification. Clones were sequenced by immunoSEQ multiplex PCR, and TCRdb holds only the in-frame ones, with some missing. Clonal size and the V and J genes are those of that table, whereas D and trimming came from the DNA. Of roughly 80,000 clones in the sample, 60% to 85% were seen once. The data stem from a study of blood T cell repertoires in COVID-19. Background on the study: Samples taken during acute and convalescent COVID-19 were collected in the United States, Italy and Spain. Sources were T cells, B-cell-depleted T cells, or PBMCs; the material itself was cDNA or gDNA.

Specimen: peripheral blood. The TCR sequence derives from a human donor in a cohort sampled during active COVID-19. The chain combines TRBV27 with TRBJ1-1; no definite D call. The CDR3 nucleotides read TGTGCCAGCAGTGAGGAGGGGAACACTGAAGCTTTCTTT. Translation: CASSEEGNTEAFF.